These T cell receptor beta chains were read from a single sample in a study of T cell responses to AZD1222 COVID-19 vaccine. The assay was immunoSEQ multiplex PCR, and TCRdb's table has in-frame clones only and misses some. The table lists around 69,000 clones, around 83% of them singletons. Here the sequenced sample was peripheral blood, taken on day 0 of AZD1222 vaccination. These receptors originate from an adult in good health. Each CDR3 is given with its conserved first and last residue. The D gene is left open where the match is weak. Expanded clones are given a class, and other clones once, few, many or no size at all.

V	J	D	size	DNA	CDR3
TRBV19	TRBJ2-2	NA	NA	TGTGCCAGTAGTATCGGAGAAGCCGGGGAGCTGTTTTTT	CASSIGEAGELFF
TRBV18	TRBJ1-1	NA	NA	TGTGCCAGCTCACCTTTGAGTTACACTGAAGCTTTCTTT	CASSPLSYTEAFF
TRBV19	TRBJ1-4	TRBD1	NA	TGTGCCAGTAGTACCGAATCCGGACAGGCAACTAATGAAAAACTGTTTTTT	CASSTESGQATNEKLFF
TRBV5-6	TRBJ2-7	NA	few	TGTGCCAGCAGCCGACGGGGCGGCCTCTCCTACGAGCAGTACTTC	CASSRRGGLSYEQYF
TRBV7-9	TRBJ2-7	TRBD1	NA	TGTGCCAGCAGCTCCCCGGGGAACAGGGGGCCGAGCTCCTACGAGCAGTACTTC	CASSSPGNRGPSSYEQYF
TRBV4-2	TRBJ1-1	TRBD1	few	TGTGCCAGCAGCCCACAGGGGTTGCGAACTGAAGCTTTCTTT	CASSPQGLRTEAFF
TRBV5-6	TRBJ1-5	TRBD1	once	TGTGCCAGCAGCACTGGACAGGGGGGACAGCCCCAGCATTTT	CASSTGQGGQPQHF
TRBV11-2	TRBJ2-7	TRBD2	NA	TGTGCCAGCAGCCTTTCTTGGACTAGCGTGGGCGAGCAGTACTTC	CASSLSWTSVGEQYF
TRBV11-3	TRBJ2-1	TRBD1	NA	TGTGCCAGCAGCCCAGGGGGCTCCTACAATGAGCAGTTCTTC	CASSPGGSYNEQFF
TRBV6-2/TRBV6-3	TRBJ1-4	NA	NA	TGTGCCAGCAGTTACTCGAGACGAGGTGAAAAACTGTTTTTT	CASSYSRRGEKLFF
TRBV6-5	TRBJ1-5	NA	NA	TGTGCCAGCAGTTTGGGGGCACAGGGCAATCAGCCCCAGCATTTT	CASSLGAQGNQPQHF
TRBV25-1	TRBJ1-4	TRBD1	NA	TGTGCCAGCAGTGACCCGACAGGGCCTAATGAAAAACTGTTTTTT	CASSDPTGPNEKLFF
TRBV3-1/TRBV3-2	TRBJ1-1	NA	NA	TGTGCCAGCAGCCGGTCGCTCACAGGGACCACTGAAGCTTTCTTT	CASSRSLTGTTEAFF
TRBV7-9	TRBJ1-3	NA	NA	TGTGCCAGCAGCTATCAGGGCCTTGGAAACACCATATATTTT	CASSYQGLGNTIYF
TRBV4-1	TRBJ2-5	TRBD2	NA	TGCGCCAGCAGCCAAGAGAAGGTGGATAGCGGGGGCCCCTTAACGACCCAGTACTTC	CASSQEKVDSGGPLTTQYF
TRBV11-2	TRBJ2-1	TRBD2	few	TGTGCCAGCAGCTTAGGACCTAGCGGGGGGATGGGTTACAATGAGCAGTTCTTC	CASSLGPSGGMGYNEQFF
TRBV5-1	TRBJ1-1	NA	NA	TGCGCCAGCAGCTTGTCGCCGGACACTGAAGCTTTCTTT	CASSLSPDTEAFF
TRBV5-8	TRBJ2-7	NA	NA	TGTGCCAGCAGCTCGGGACAACGACCCTACGAGCAGTACTTC	CASSSGQRPYEQYF
TRBV6-5	TRBJ1-6	NA	NA	TGTGCCAGCTGGGGGACAAATAATTCACCCCTCCACTTT	CASWGTNNSPLHF
TRBV18	TRBJ1-3	NA	few	TGTGCCAGCTCACCAAACTCAAACACCATATATTTT	CASSPNSNTIYF
TRBV4-3	TRBJ2-3	TRBD1	NA	TGCGCCAGCAGCCAAGACAGGGGGACGACAGATACGCAGTATTTT	CASSQDRGTTDTQYF
TRBV29-1	TRBJ1-2	NA	NA	TGCAGCGTTGTATGGGCGGGTAACTATGGCTACACCTTC	CSVVWAGNYGYTF
TRBV5-1	TRBJ2-1	TRBD2	NA	TGCGCCAGCAGCTTCGGACTAGCGGGCCTCTACAATGAGCAGTTCTTC	CASSFGLAGLYNEQFF
TRBV7-9	TRBJ1-5	TRBD1	NA	TGTGCCAGCAGCTTAAGACAGGGGGCAGACCAGCCCCAGCATTTT	CASSLRQGADQPQHF
TRBV4-1	TRBJ1-1	NA	NA	TGCGCCAGCAGCCAAGTCGGCAGGGGAGGCACTGAAGCTTTCTTT	CASSQVGRGGTEAFF
TRBV5-1	TRBJ2-3	NA	NA	TGCGCCAGCAGCCCCTGGGTAGCACGGGATACGCAGTATTTT	CASSPWVARDTQYF
TRBV30	TRBJ2-3	TRBD2	NA	TGTGCCTGGAGTGTCCCCGGGACTAGCGTCGGCGATACGCAGTATTTT	CAWSVPGTSVGDTQYF